This T cell receptor (beta chain) was retrieved from a study of response to subunit inactivated influenza vaccine. CDR1 and CDR2 from the germline V gene are SQVTM and ANQGSEA. V lost 0 bases and J lost 10, with 12 bases in between. This CDR3 has 12 amino acids. TCRdb redid the calling of the RT-PCR reads with MiXCR, one entry per CDR3 protein. Of about 540,000 distinct CDR3 sequences in the sample, roughly 25% were seen once. The same specimen was also included in a second study, on T cells expressing NK-cell markers. This second report adds: Libraries used 5'RACE template switching adding universal primer site and UMIs. Sorted CD3+CD56-NKG2C+, CD3+CD56+NKG2C- and CD3+CD56+NKG2C+ T cells were the source of the TCR beta repertoires. Just one sequenced donor of eight was HCMV-seronegative, while seven were seropositive. For several donors, these clonotypes were likewise the leading ones in the CD3+CD56-NKG2C+ fraction.

The sequence was collected from a man aged 50-60 years who received an inactivated influenza vaccine. Sequencing used CD4+ T cells sorted from PBMCs, obtained 11 to 12 days after vaccination. The rearrangement joins TRBV29-1 to TRBJ1-1; D might be TRBD1 (6 bases). CDR3 bases: TGCAGCGTTGAAGATGACGGGACAAGAGCTTTCTTT. It is translated as CSVEDDGTRAFF.